This entry concerns a single T cell receptor beta chain. This sample stems from a study of blood T cell repertoires in COVID-19. Sequenced by immunoSEQ multiplex PCR; TCRdb stores in-frame clones only, minus some. In the table there are around 81,000 clones, around nine tenths of which are singletons. This CDR3 contains 13 residues. The V gene end was trimmed by 5 bases and the J gene end by 5 bases; junction bases not matched to a gene: 3. Germline values: CDR1 LGHDT, CDR2 YNNKEL (reference sequence). Sequenced material: peripheral blood. The TCR originated in a woman of 80 years or more with acute or convalescent COVID-19. This rearrangement joins TRBV3-1 (or the pseudogene TRBV3-2) to TRBJ1-5; 7 positions match TRBD1. CDR3 DNA sequence: TGTGCCAGCAGCGCAGACAGGGATCAGCCCCAGCATTTT. Protein: CASSADRDQPQHF.